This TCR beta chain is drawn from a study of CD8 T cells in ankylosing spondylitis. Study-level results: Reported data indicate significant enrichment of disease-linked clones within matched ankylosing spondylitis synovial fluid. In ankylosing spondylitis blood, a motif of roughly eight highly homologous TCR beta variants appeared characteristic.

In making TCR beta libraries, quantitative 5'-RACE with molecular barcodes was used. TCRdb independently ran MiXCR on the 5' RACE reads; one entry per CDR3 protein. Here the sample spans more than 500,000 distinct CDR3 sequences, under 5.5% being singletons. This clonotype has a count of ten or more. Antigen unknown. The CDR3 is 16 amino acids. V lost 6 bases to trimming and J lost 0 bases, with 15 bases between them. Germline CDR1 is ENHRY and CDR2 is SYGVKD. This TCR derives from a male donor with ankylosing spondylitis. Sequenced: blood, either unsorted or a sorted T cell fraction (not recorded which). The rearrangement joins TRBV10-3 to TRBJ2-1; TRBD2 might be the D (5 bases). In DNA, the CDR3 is TGTGCCATCAGCGGAAAACGGGGTAGCTCCTACAATGAGCAGTTCTTC. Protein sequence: CAISGKRGSSYNEQFF.